This TCR beta chain was retrieved from a study of Ad26.COV2.S vaccination and SARS-CoV-2 variants. Overall study context: In the study, Ad26.COV2.S was injected intramuscularly once, or twice 56 days apart.

Study-level points and caveats: Substantial breadth was reportedly displayed by spike-specific CD8+ and CD4+ T cell responses after vaccination.

Germline V gene lookup returns CDR1 LGHNA and CDR2 YNFKEQ. V dropped 1 base and J dropped 0 bases, with 9 bases sitting between them. The CDR3 extends over 15 amino acids. Stated treatment: roughly 19 received Ad26.COV2.S at low or high dose, single or two shots; 5 received placebo; per-sample allocation not given. Collection of the samples took place on day 63 after the first injection of vaccine or placebo. Turning to this clone: The antigen is unknown.

The data were produced by immunoSEQ multiplex PCR, yet TCRdb's version contains in-frame clones alone and is incomplete. Among approximately 280,000 clones listed, around 87% were seen once. This sample comprised peripheral blood, obtained in a trial of Ad26.COV2.S vaccine versus placebo. The TCR originated in a person between 18 and 59 years old who received the Ad26.COV2.S COVID-19 vaccine or a placebo. This chain links TRBV4-2 with TRBJ1-2; D is undetermined. CDR3 residues: CASSQVAAANYGYTF. Written as DNA, the CDR3 is TGTGCCAGCAGCCAAGTGGCAGCGGCTAACTATGGCTACACCTTC.